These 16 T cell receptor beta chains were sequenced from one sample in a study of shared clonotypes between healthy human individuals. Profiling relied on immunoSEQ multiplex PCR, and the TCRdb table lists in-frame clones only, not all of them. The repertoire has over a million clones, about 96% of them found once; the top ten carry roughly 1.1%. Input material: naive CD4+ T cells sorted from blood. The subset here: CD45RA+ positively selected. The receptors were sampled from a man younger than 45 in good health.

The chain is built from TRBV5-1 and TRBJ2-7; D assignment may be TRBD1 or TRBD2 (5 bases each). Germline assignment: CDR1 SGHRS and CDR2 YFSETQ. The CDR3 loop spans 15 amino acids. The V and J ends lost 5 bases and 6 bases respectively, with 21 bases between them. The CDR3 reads CASSSIQAPRAEQYF. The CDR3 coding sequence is TGCGCCAGCAGTTCGATACAGGCCCCGAGGGCCGAGCAGTACTTC.

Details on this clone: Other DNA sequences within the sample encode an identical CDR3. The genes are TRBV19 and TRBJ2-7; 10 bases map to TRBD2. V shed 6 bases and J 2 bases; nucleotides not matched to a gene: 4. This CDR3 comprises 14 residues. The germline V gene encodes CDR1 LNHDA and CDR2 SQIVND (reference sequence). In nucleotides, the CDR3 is TGTGCCAGTAGCTTAGCGGGAGGCCCCTACGAGCAGTACTTC. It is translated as CASSLAGGPYEQYF.

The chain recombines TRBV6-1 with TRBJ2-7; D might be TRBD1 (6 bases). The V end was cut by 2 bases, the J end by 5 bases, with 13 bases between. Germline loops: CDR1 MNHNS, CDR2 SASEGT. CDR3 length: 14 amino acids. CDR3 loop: CASSEYRGSDEQYF. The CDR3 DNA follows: TGTGCCAGCAGTGAATATAGGGGGTCAGACGAGCAGTACTTC.

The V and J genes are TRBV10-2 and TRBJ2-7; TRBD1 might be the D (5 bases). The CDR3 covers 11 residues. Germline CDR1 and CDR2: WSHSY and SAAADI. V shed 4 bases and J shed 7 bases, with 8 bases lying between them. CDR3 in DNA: TGCGCCAGCAGTGGACAGCGAGAGCAGTACTTC. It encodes CASSGQREQYF.

The CDR3 loop is CASSFGALQGTGNTEAFF. The DNA for the CDR3 is TGTGCCAGCAGTTTTGGGGCCCTACAGGGGACGGGGAACACTGAAGCTTTCTTT. The V gene is TRBV27, the J gene TRBJ1-1, with TRBD1 matching over 7 bases. Germline lookup yields CDR1 MNHEY and CDR2 SMNVEV (reference sequence). This CDR3 comprises 18 residues. After removal of 3 bases from V and 1 base from J, the junction contained 14 bases not matched to a gene.

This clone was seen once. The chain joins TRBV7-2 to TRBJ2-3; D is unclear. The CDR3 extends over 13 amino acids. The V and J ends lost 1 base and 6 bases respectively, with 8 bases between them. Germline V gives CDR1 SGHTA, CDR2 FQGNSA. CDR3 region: CASSLETMDTQYF. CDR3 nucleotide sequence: TGTGCCAGCAGCTTAGAAACTATGGATACGCAGTATTTT.

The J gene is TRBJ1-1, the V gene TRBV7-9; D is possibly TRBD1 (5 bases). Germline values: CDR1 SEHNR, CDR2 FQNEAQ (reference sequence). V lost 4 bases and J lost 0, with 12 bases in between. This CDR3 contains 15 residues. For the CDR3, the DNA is TGTGCCAGCAGCTCATGGGGGGTTATGAACACTGAAGCTTTCTTT. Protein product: CASSSWGVMNTEAFF.

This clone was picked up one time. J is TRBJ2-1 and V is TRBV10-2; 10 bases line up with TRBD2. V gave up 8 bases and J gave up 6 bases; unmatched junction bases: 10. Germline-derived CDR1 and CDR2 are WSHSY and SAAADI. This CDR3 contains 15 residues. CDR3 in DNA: TGCGCCAGCTGGCCTAGCGGGAGAGGTACCAATGAGCAGTTCTTC. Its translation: CASWPSGRGTNEQFF.

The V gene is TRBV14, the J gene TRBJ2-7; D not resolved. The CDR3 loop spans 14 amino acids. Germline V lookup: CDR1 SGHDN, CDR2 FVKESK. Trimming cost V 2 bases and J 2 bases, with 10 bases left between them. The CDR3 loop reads CASSQLGRTYEQYF. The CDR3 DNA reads TGTGCCAGCAGCCAATTAGGTCGAACCTACGAGCAGTACTTC.

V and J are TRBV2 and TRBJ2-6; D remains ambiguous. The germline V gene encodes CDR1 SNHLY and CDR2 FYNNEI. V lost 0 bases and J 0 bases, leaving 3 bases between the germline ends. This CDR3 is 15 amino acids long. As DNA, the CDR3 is TGTGCCAGCAGTGAAGCGCGCTCTGGGGCCAACGTCCTGACTTTC. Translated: CASSEARSGANVLTF.

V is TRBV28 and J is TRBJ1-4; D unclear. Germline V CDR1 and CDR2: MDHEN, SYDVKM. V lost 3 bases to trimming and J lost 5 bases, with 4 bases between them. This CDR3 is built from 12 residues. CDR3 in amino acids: CASSFPNEKLFF. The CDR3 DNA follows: TGTGCCAGCAGTTTCCCAAATGAAAAACTGTTTTTT.

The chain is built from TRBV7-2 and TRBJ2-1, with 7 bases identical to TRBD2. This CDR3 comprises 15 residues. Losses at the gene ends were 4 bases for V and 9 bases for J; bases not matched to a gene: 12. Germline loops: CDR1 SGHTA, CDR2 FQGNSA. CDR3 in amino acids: CASSYPGLYPGEQFF. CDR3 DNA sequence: TGTGCCAGCAGCTATCCGGGACTATATCCAGGTGAGCAGTTCTTC.

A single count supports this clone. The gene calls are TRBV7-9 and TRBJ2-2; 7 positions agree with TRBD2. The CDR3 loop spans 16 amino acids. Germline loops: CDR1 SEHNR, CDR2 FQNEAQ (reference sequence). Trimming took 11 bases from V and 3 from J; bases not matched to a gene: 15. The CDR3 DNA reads TGTGCCCCCGGCCGATGGGCGGGGGTTGACACCGGGGAGCTGTTTTTT. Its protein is CAPGRWAGVDTGELFF.

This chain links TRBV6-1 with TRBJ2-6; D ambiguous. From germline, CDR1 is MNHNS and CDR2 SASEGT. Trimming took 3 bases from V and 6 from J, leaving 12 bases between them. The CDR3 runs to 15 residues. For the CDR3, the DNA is TGTGCCAGCAGTGATAATCCCGAGACGGCCAACGTCCTGACTTTC. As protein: CASSDNPETANVLTF.

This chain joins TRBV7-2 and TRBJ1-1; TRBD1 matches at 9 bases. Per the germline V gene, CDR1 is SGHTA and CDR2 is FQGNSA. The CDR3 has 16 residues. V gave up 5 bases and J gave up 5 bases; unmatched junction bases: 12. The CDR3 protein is CASSEGQGPRGTEAFF. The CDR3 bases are TGTGCCAGCAGCGAGGGACAGGGACCCCGGGGAACTGAAGCTTTCTTT.

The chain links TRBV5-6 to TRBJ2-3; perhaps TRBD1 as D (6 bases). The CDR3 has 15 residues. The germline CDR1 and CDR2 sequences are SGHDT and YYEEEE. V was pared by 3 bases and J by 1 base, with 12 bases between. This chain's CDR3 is CASSSYRVGTDTQYF. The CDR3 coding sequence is TGTGCCAGCAGCTCCTACAGGGTGGGCACAGATACGCAGTATTTT.